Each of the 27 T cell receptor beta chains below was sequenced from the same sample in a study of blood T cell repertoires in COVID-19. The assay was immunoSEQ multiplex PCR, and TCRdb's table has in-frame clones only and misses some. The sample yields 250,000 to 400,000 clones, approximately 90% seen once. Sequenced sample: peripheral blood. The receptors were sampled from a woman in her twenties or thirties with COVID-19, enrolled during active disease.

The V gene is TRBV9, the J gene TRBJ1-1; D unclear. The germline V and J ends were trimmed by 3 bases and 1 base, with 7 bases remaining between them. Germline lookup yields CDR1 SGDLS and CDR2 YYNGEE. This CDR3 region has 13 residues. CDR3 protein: CASSAYKNTEAFF. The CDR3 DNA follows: TGTGCCAGCAGCGCGTACAAGAACACTGAAGCTTTCTTT.

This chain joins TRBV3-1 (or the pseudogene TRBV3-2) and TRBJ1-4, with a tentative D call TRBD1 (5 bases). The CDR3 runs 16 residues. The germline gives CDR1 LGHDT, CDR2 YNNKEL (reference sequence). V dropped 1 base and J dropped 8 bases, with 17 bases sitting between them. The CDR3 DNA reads TGTGCCAGCAGCCAAGGGTCTGGGGCAATAGGGGAAAAACTGTTTTTT. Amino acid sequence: CASSQGSGAIGEKLFF.

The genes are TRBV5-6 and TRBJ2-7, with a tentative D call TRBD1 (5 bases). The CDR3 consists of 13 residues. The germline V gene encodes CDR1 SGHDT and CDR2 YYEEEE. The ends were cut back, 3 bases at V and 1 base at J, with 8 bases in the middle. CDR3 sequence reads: CASSSRESYEQYF. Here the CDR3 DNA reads TGTGCCAGCAGCTCCAGGGAATCCTACGAGCAGTACTTC.

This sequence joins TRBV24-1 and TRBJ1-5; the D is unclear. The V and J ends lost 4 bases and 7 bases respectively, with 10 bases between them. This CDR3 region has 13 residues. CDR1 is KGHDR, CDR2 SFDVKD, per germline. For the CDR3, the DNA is TGTGCCACCAGTGAGGACTCGGGCCAGCCCCAGCATTTT. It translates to CATSEDSGQPQHF.

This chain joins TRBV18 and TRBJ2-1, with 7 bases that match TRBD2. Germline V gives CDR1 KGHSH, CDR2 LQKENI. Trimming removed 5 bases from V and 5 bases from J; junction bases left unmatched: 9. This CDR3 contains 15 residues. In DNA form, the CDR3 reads TGTGCCAGCTCAGAATATGGGGGGACTAACAATGAGCAGTTCTTC. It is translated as CASSEYGGTNNEQFF.

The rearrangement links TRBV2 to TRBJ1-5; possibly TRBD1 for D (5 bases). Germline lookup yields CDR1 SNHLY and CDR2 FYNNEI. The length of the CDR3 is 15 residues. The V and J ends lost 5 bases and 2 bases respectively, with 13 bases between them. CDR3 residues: CASSFQGLGNQPQHF. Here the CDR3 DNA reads TGTGCCAGCAGTTTCCAGGGTCTTGGCAATCAGCCCCAGCATTTT.

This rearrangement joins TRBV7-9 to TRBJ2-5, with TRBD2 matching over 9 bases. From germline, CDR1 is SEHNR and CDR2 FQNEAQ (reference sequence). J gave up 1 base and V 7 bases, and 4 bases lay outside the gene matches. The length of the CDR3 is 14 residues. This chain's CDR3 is CASKLAGTQETQYF. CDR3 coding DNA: TGTGCCAGCAAACTAGCGGGCACCCAAGAGACCCAGTACTTC.

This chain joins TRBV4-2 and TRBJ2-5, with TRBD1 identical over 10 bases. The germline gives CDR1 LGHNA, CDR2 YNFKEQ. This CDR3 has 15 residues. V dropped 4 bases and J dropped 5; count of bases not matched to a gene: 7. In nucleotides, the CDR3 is TGTGCCAGCAGCCCCCGGGACAGGGGTTTTGAGACCCAGTACTTC. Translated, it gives CASSPRDRGFETQYF.

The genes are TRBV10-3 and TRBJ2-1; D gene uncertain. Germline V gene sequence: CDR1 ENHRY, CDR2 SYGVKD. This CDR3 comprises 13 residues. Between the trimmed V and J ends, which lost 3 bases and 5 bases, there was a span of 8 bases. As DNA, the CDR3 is TGTGCCATCAGTGATCGCTCTAACAATGAGCAGTTCTTC. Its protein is CAISDRSNNEQFF.

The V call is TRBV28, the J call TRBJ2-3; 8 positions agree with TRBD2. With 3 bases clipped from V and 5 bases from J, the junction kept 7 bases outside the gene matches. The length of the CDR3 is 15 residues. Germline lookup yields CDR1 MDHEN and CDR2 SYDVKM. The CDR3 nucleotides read TGTGCCAGCAGTTTCGGACGGGCGGGAGGAGATACGCAGTATTTT. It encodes CASSFGRAGGDTQYF.

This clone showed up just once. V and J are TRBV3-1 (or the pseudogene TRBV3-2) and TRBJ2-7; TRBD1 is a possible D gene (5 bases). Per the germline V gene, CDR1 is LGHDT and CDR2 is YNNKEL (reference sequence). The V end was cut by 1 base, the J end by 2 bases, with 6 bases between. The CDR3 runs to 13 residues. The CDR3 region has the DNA TGTGCCAGCAGCCAAGTGACAGCCTACGAGCAGTACTTC. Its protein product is CASSQVTAYEQYF.

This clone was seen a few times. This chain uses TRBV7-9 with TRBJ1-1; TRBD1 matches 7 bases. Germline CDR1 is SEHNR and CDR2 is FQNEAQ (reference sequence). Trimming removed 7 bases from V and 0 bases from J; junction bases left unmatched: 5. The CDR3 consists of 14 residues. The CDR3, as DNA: TGTGCCAGCACCGTACAGGGGATGAACACTGAAGCTTTCTTT. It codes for CASTVQGMNTEAFF. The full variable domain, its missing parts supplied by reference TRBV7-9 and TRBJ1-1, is DTGVSQNPRHKITKRGQNVTFRCDPISEHNRLYWYRQTLGQGPEFLTYFQNEAQLEKSRLLSDRFSAERPKGSFSTLEIQRTEQGDSAMYLCASTVQGMNTEAFFGQGTRLTVV.

The CDR3 protein is CASRRPPGDQPQHF. CDR3 bases: TGTGCCAGCAGGCGTCCTCCGGGTGATCAGCCCCAGCATTTT. This rearrangement joins TRBV28 to TRBJ1-5; D gene uncertain. The ends were cut back, 6 bases at V and 5 bases at J, with 14 bases in the middle. This CDR3 comprises 14 residues. Per the germline V gene, CDR1 is MDHEN and CDR2 is SYDVKM.

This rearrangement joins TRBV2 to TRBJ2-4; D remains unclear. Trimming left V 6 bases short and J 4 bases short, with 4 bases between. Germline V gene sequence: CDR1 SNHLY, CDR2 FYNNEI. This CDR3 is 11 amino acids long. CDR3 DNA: TGTGCCAGCAGCAAAAAAAACATTCAGTACTTC. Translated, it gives CASSKKNIQYF. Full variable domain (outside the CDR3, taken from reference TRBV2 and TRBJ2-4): EPEVTQTPSHQVTQMGQEVILRCVPISNHLYFYWYRQILGQKVEFLVSFYNNEISEKSEIFDDQFSVERPDGSNFTLKIRSTKLEDSAMYFCASSKKNIQYFGAGTRLSVL.

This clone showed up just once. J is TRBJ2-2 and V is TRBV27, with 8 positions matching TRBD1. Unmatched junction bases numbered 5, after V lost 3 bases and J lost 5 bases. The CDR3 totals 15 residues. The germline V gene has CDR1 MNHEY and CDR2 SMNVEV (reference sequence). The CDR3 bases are TGTGCCAGCAGTTTCCGACAGGGGTGGACCGGGGAGCTGTTTTTT. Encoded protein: CASSFRQGWTGELFF.

Written as DNA, the CDR3 is TGTGCCAGTCGTTTGACAGTGAACAATCAGCCCCAGCATTTT. Translating it yields CASRLTVNNQPQHF. The chain recombines TRBV19 with TRBJ1-5, with a tentative D call TRBD1 (5 bases). Per germline, CDR1 LNHDA and CDR2 SQIVND (reference sequence). The CDR3 length is 14 residues. Trimming cost V 8 bases and J 3 bases, with 14 bases left between them.

The chain's CDR3 is CASSKTSGDLANTGELFF. CDR3 sequence (DNA): TGTGCCAGTAGTAAGACTAGCGGGGACCTCGCGAACACCGGGGAGCTGTTTTTT. The J gene is TRBJ2-2, the V gene TRBV19; TRBD2 aligns across 11 bases. This CDR3 is 18 amino acids long. V lost 4 bases, J lost 0 bases, and 7 bases stayed unmatched. Germline loops: CDR1 LNHDA, CDR2 SQIVND (reference sequence). Using reference TRBV19 and TRBJ2-2 for the parts outside the CDR3, the full variable domain is DGGITQSPKYLFRKEGQNVTLSCEQNLNHDAMYWYRQDPGQGLRLIYYSQIVNDFQKGDIAEGYSVSREKKESFPLTVTSAQKNPTAFYLCASSKTSGDLANTGELFFGEGSRLTVL.

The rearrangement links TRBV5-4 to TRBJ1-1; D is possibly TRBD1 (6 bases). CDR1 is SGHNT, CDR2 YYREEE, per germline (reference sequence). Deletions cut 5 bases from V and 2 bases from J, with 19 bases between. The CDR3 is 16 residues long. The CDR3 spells CASSRQLGQLNTEAFF. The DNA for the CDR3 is TGTGCCAGCAGTAGGCAGTTAGGACAGCTTAACACTGAAGCTTTCTTT.

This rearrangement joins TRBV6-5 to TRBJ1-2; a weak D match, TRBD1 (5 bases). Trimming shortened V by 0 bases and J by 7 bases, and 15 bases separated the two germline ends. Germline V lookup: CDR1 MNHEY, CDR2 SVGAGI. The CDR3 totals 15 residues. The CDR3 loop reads CASSYSRRTGGGYTF. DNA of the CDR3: TGTGCCAGCAGTTACTCTCGACGGACCGGGGGTGGCTACACCTTC.

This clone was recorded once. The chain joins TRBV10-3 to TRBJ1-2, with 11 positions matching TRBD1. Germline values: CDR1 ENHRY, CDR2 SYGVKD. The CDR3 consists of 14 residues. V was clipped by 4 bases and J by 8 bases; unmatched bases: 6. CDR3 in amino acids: CAISGRGQGDGYTF. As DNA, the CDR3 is TGTGCCATCAGTGGACGGGGACAGGGGGACGGCTACACCTTC.

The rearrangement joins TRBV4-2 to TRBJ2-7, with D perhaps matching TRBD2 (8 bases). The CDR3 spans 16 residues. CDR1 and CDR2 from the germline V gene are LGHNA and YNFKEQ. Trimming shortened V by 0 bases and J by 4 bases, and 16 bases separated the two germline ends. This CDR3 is CASSQEGGGGTYEQYF. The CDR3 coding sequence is TGTGCCAGCAGCCAAGAAGGGGGCGGGGGGACATACGAGCAGTACTTC.

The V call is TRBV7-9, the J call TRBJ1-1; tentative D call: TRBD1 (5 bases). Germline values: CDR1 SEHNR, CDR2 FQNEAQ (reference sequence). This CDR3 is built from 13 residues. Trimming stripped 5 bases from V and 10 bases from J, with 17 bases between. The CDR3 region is CASSVGVLGGAFF. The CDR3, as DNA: TGTGCCAGCAGCGTCGGGGTCTTGGGGGGAGCTTTCTTT.

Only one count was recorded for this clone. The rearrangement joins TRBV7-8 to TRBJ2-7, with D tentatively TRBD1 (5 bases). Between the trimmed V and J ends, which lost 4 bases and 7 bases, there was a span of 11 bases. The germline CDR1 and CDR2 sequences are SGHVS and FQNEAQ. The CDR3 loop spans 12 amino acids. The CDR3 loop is CASSSRYREQYF. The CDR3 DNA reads TGTGCCAGCAGCTCTCGGTACAGGGAGCAGTACTTC.

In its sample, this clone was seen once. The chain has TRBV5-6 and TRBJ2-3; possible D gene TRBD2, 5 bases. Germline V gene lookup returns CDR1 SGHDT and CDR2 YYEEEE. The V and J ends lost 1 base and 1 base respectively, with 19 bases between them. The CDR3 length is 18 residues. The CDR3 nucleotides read TGTGCCAGCAGCTTGCGTTATACGGGAATAAGCGGCACAGATACGCAGTATTTT. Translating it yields CASSLRYTGISGTDTQYF. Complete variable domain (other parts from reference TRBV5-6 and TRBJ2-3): DAGVTQSPTHLIKTRGQQVTLRCSPKSGHDTVSWYQQALGQGPQFIFQYYEEEERQRGNFPDRFSGHQFPNYSSELNVNALLLGDSALYLCASSLRYTGISGTDTQYFGPGTRLTVL.

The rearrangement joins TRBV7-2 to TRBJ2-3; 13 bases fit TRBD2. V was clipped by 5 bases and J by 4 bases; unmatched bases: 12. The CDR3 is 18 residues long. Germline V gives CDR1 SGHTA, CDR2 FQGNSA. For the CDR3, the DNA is TGTGCCAGCAGCGAAAGCCCAGGACTAGCGGGGGTCCCAGATACGCAGTATTTT. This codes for CASSESPGLAGVPDTQYF.

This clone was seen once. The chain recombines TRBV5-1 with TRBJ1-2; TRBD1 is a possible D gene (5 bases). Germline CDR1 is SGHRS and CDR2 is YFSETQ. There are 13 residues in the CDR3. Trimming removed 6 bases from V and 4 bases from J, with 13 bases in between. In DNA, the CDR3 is TGCGCCAGCACTCAGGACACCTCCTATGGCTACACCTTC. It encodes CASTQDTSYGYTF.

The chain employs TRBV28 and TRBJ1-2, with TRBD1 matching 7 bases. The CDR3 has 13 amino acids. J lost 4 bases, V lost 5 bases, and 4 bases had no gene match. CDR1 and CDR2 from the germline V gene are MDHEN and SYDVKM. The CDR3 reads CASSPGGSYGYTF. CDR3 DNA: TGTGCCAGCAGTCCAGGGGGTAGCTATGGCTACACCTTC.